The 30 T cell receptor beta chains below all came from one sample that was sequenced in a study of beta chain features in type 1 diabetes. Overall study results and limits: Shortening that was moderate but significant affected the TCRB CDR3s of Type 1 diabetes patients in all four CD4+ subsets.

The authors reverse transcribed all of the isolated RNA, so sequencing captured expressed TCRB transcripts. Assay used: immunoSEQ multiplex PCR; TCRdb lists only in-frame clones, some missing. The sample carries 300,000 or so clones, approximately 12% recorded once. The antigens for these receptors are not known. Input material: naive CD4+ T cells from blood. These receptor sequences come from a woman between 18 and 29 years old with type 1 diabetes.

This clone occurred a few times. V usage is TRBV13 and J usage is TRBJ2-1; D is unclear. Germline V gene sequence: CDR1 PRHDT, CDR2 FYEKMQ (reference sequence). The CDR3 contains 13 residues. With 5 bases removed from V and 7 bases from J, the gap between germline ends came to 12 bases. The CDR3 coding sequence is TGTGCCAGCAGCCGACTGTATCTAAATGAGCAGTTCTTC. Encoded protein: CASSRLYLNEQFF.

The chain recombines TRBV29-1 with TRBJ2-5; 7 bases are shared with TRBD1. The CDR3 runs 11 residues. Germline-derived CDR1 and CDR2 are SQVTM and ANQGSEA. The V and J ends lost 8 bases and 4 bases, in that order; junction bases with no gene match: 4. DNA for the CDR3: TGCAGCCCCTACAGGGGAGAGACCCAGTACTTC. It codes for CSPYRGETQYF.

V gene TRBV9 combines with J gene TRBJ2-1, with 12 bases identical to TRBD2. Germline CDR1 is SGDLS and CDR2 is YYNGEE. The CDR3 runs 14 residues. V gave up 2 bases and J gave up 8 bases; unmatched junction bases: 2. The CDR3 nucleotides read TGTGCCAGCAGCGTGACTAGCGGGAGCCATGAGCAGTTCTTC. This codes for CASSVTSGSHEQFF.

This clone was counted between two and nine times. This rearrangement joins TRBV18 to TRBJ2-5, with 9 bases matching TRBD1. CDR1 KGHSH and CDR2 LQKENI come from the germline V gene. The trim removed 0 bases at V and 4 bases at J, leaving 6 bases unmatched. The CDR3 contains 16 residues. CDR3 residues: CASSPPGQGVAETQYF. CDR3 in DNA: TGTGCCAGCTCACCACCGGGACAGGGTGTCGCAGAGACCCAGTACTTC.

This clone was observed a few times. The chain recombines TRBV18 with TRBJ2-7; 10 bases match TRBD1. V lost 0 bases, J lost 2 bases, and 4 bases stayed unmatched. The CDR3 totals 16 residues. Germline CDR1 and CDR2: KGHSH and LQKENI. The CDR3 DNA follows: TGTGCCAGCTCACCACCAATCGGACAGGGGGCCTACGAGCAGTACTTC. This gives the protein CASSPPIGQGAYEQYF. Full variable domain (remainder filled in from reference TRBV18 and TRBJ2-7): NAGVMQNPRHLVRRRGQEARLRCSPMKGHSHVYWYRQLPEEGLKFMVYLQKENIIDESGMPKERFSAEFPKEGPSILRIQQVVRGDSAAYFCASSPPIGQGAYEQYFGPGTRLTVT.

The chain joins TRBV11-2 to TRBJ1-5; D perhaps matches TRBD1 (5 bases). CDR3 length equals 11 residues. V lost 5 bases, J lost 9 bases, and 8 bases lay in between. CDR1 is SGHAT, CDR2 FQNNGV, per germline. The CDR3 bases are TGTGCCAGCAGCACCGGGGGGCCCCAGCATTTT. Encoded protein: CASSTGGPQHF.

The gene calls are TRBV6-6 and TRBJ1-1; 8 bases align to TRBD1. The CDR3 extends over 14 amino acids. With 2 bases clipped from V and 10 bases from J, the junction kept 9 bases outside the gene matches. Germline V gene lookup returns CDR1 MNHNY and CDR2 SVGAGI (reference sequence). The CDR3 reads CASSYDRGASGAFF. DNA of the CDR3: TGTGCCAGCAGTTACGACAGGGGCGCAAGTGGAGCTTTCTTT.

This clone was found a few times. This rearrangement joins TRBV4-2 to TRBJ2-1; 8 nucleotides match TRBD2. This CDR3 region has 15 residues. The V gene's germline CDR1 is LGHNA and CDR2 YNFKEQ. V trimming: 2 bases; J trimming: 4 bases; junction bases outside the gene matches: 4. The CDR3 region is CASSQRLAGYNEQFF. The CDR3 DNA reads TGTGCCAGCAGCCAAAGGCTAGCGGGTTACAATGAGCAGTTCTTC.

This clone was observed a handful of times. DNA for the CDR3: TGCGCCAGCAGCCCTGACACTAACTATGGCTACACCTTC. Protein product: CASSPDTNYGYTF. The genes are TRBV4-3 and TRBJ1-2; D remains ambiguous. V lost 4 bases to trimming and J lost 0 bases, with 6 bases between them. The CDR3 sequence is 13 residues long. Germline-derived CDR1 and CDR2 are LGHNA and YSLEER.

This clone was detected a few times. The rearrangement uses TRBV28 and TRBJ2-5, with D perhaps matching TRBD2 (6 bases). Germline V lookup: CDR1 MDHEN, CDR2 SYDVKM. This CDR3 contains 14 residues. Trimming shortened V by 6 bases and J by 4 bases, and 15 bases separated the two germline ends. CDR3 nucleotides: TGTGCCAGCAGCACGACTAGAGATGTAGAGACCCAGTACTTC. As protein: CASSTTRDVETQYF.

In this sample, this clone turned up a few times. The chain links TRBV19 to TRBJ2-7; weak D call: TRBD2 (5 bases). Trimming cost V 5 bases and J 3 bases, with 20 bases left between them. Germline CDR1 reads LNHDA; CDR2 reads SQIVND (reference sequence). CDR3 size: 16 residues. The CDR3 spells CASSGGGLSTVYEQYF. CDR3 nucleotides: TGTGCCAGTAGTGGTGGAGGACTTTCTACGGTCTACGAGCAGTACTTC.

Here the CDR3 reads CASSLDRPGDEKLFF. The CDR3 nucleotides read TGTGCCAGCAGCTTGGACAGGCCTGGGGATGAAAAACTGTTTTTT. The chain is built from TRBV5-4 and TRBJ1-4; weak D call: TRBD1 (5 bases). This CDR3 has 15 amino acids. Trimming took 0 bases from V and 6 from J, leaving 12 bases between them. The germline CDR1 and CDR2 sequences are SGHNT and YYREEE (reference sequence).

This clone turned up a few times. The V call is TRBV4-1, the J call TRBJ1-4; TRBD1 agrees at 7 bases. Germline CDR1 MGHRA, CDR2 YSYEKL. J lost 5 bases, V lost 1 base, and 7 bases had no gene match. The CDR3 spans 16 residues. Here the CDR3 DNA reads TGCGCCAGCAGCCAAGTGGGGGGACAGATAAATGAAAAACTGTTTTTT. It specifies CASSQVGGQINEKLFF.

The chain joins TRBV19 to TRBJ1-4; no definite D call. Germline V lookup: CDR1 LNHDA, CDR2 SQIVND (reference sequence). This CDR3 region has 12 residues. V was cut by 4 bases and J by 13 bases, with 13 bases left in between. Here the CDR3 reads CASSNEGRRLFF. The CDR3 coding sequence is TGTGCCAGTAGTAATGAGGGCCGAAGACTGTTTTTT.

The chain employs TRBV2 and TRBJ2-2; D perhaps matches TRBD2 (6 bases). CDR1 is SNHLY and CDR2 is FYNNEI in the germline V gene. Between the trimmed V and J ends, which lost 4 bases and 2 bases, there was a span of 8 bases. This CDR3 comprises 14 residues. CDR3 region: CASSATSNTGELFF. In DNA form, the CDR3 reads TGTGCCAGCAGTGCCACTAGCAACACCGGGGAGCTGTTTTTT.

This chain links TRBV30 with TRBJ2-5; the D gene is possibly TRBD2 (5 bases). With 1 base removed from V and 5 bases from J, the gap between germline ends came to 17 bases. The germline V gene encodes CDR1 GTSNPN and CDR2 SVGIG (reference sequence). This CDR3 has 15 amino acids. The CDR3 nucleotides are TGTGCCTGGAGTGCTTATCAAGGACTGAGGGAGACCCAGTACTTC. It specifies CAWSAYQGLRETQYF.

The chain joins TRBV7-9 to TRBJ2-1; 9 positions match TRBD2. The ends lost 5 bases at V and 7 bases at J; junction bases unmatched: 12. The CDR3 is 16 amino acids. From germline, CDR1 is SEHNR and CDR2 FQNEAQ (reference sequence). The DNA for the CDR3 is TGTGCCAGCAGCCTTAAGGGGGGTAGCGGGAGTAATGAGCAGTTCTTC. Protein sequence: CASSLKGGSGSNEQFF.

This clone was counted between two and nine times. The V call is TRBV19, the J call TRBJ2-1; D perhaps matches TRBD2 (6 bases). CDR3 length equals 14 residues. In germline, CDR1 is LNHDA, CDR2 SQIVND (reference sequence). The V gene lost 4 bases and the J gene lost 0 bases, with 7 bases spanning the gap. The CDR3 is CASSTGSSYNEQFF. As DNA, the CDR3 is TGTGCCAGTAGTACCGGGAGCTCCTACAATGAGCAGTTCTTC.

This clone was observed a few times. The CDR3, as DNA: TGTGCCAGCAGCGACCGGACAGGGGGCTTTAATGAGCAGTTCTTC. This sequence encodes CASSDRTGGFNEQFF. This sequence joins TRBV7-2 and TRBJ2-1, with 11 bases identical to TRBD1. The CDR3 has 15 residues. The J segment lost 7 bases and the V segment lost 5 bases, leaving 7 bases of the junction unmatched. The germline V gene has CDR1 SGHTA and CDR2 FQGNSA.

About this clone: Other nucleotide sequences from this sample produce the same CDR3. The rearrangement joins TRBV11-2 to TRBJ2-2; 7 bases line up with TRBD1. The ends lost 1 base at V and 5 bases at J; junction bases unmatched: 1. The CDR3 length is 14 residues. Germline assignment: CDR1 SGHAT and CDR2 FQNNGV. CDR3 sequence: CASSLVRGTGELFF. CDR3 coding DNA: TGTGCCAGCAGCTTAGTCAGGGGGACCGGGGAGCTGTTTTTT.

V gene TRBV5-1 combines with J gene TRBJ1-1; 7 positions match TRBD1. The V gene's germline CDR1 is SGHRS and CDR2 YFSETQ. The CDR3 runs 14 residues. J was trimmed by 5 bases and V by 0 bases; bases with no gene match: 4. The DNA for the CDR3 is TGCGCCAGCAGCTTGGTGTCGACAGGGACTGAAGCTTTCTTT. Its translation is CASSLVSTGTEAFF.

There are a few counts of this clone. This rearrangement joins TRBV30 to TRBJ1-1, with D unresolved. Germline loops: CDR1 GTSNPN, CDR2 SVGIG (reference sequence). Trimming removed 1 base from V and 3 bases from J, with 9 bases in between. The CDR3 consists of 13 residues. The CDR3 DNA is TGTGCCTGGAGTGAAGGGAGGGACACTGAAGCTTTCTTT. It specifies CAWSEGRDTEAFF.

V and J are TRBV25-1 and TRBJ2-2, with 10 bases identical to TRBD1. The CDR3 loop spans 15 amino acids. Looked up from germline, CDR1 is MGHDK and CDR2 is SYGVNS. J lost 6 bases, V lost 6 bases, and 7 bases had no gene match. The CDR3 protein is CASRRQGAEAGELFF. CDR3 DNA: TGTGCCAGCAGAAGACAGGGGGCTGAGGCCGGGGAGCTGTTTTTT.

This clone was found a few times. The rearrangement links TRBV2 to TRBJ2-7; D may be TRBD1 (6 bases). This CDR3 region has 14 residues. V dropped 4 bases and J dropped 4 bases, with 14 bases sitting between them. Germline V lookup: CDR1 SNHLY, CDR2 FYNNEI. CDR3 sequence (DNA): TGTGCCAGCAGTGCGGGGACACATTCTTACGAGCAGTACGTC. Translation: CASSAGTHSYEQYV.

This chain uses TRBV7-9 with TRBJ2-7; tentative D call: TRBD2 (5 bases). CDR1 and CDR2 (germline): SEHNR, FQNEAQ (reference sequence). V was shortened by 0 bases and J by 2 bases, with 11 bases between the two germline ends. The CDR3 runs to 15 residues. In DNA, the CDR3 is TGTGCCAGCAGCTTAGCCCGGGATATCGCCTACGAGCAGTACTTC. Translation: CASSLARDIAYEQYF.

This rearrangement joins TRBV11-2 to TRBJ2-5, with 15 bases matching TRBD2. CDR3 size: 16 residues. Germline V gene sequence: CDR1 SGHAT, CDR2 FQNNGV. The trim removed 3 bases at V and 5 bases at J, leaving 4 bases unmatched. The CDR3 loop is CASSLGLAGGSETQYF. CDR3 sequence (DNA): TGTGCCAGCAGCTTGGGACTAGCGGGAGGCAGTGAGACCCAGTACTTC.

This chain uses TRBV7-2 with TRBJ2-7, with 9 bases aligning to TRBD2. The CDR3 runs to 14 residues. Trimming removed 2 bases from V and 5 bases from J; junction bases left unmatched: 4. The germline V gene encodes CDR1 SGHTA and CDR2 FQGNSA. CDR3 sequence: CASSLNSGRNEQYF. The CDR3 nucleotides are TGTGCCAGCAGCTTAAATAGCGGGAGAAACGAGCAGTACTTC.

The rearrangement joins TRBV9 to TRBJ1-5; D remains unclear. The germline V gene has CDR1 SGDLS and CDR2 YYNGEE. The CDR3 contains 13 residues. V lost 4 bases and J lost 6, with 11 bases in between. In DNA form, the CDR3 reads TGTGCCAGCAGCCGACATAATAGTCAGCCCCAGCATTTT. It encodes CASSRHNSQPQHF.

In its sample, this clone was seen a few times. CDR3 region: CASSPLLGLAVYNEQFF. The CDR3 nucleotides read TGTGCCAGCAGCCCCTTACTGGGGCTAGCGGTCTACAATGAGCAGTTCTTC. V usage is TRBV11-2 and J usage is TRBJ2-1; TRBD2 aligns across 7 bases. The CDR3 contains 17 residues. With 5 bases clipped from V and 3 bases from J, the junction kept 13 bases outside the gene matches. Germline CDR1 is SGHAT and CDR2 is FQNNGV.

Worth noting for this clone: The same CDR3 can be traced to other DNA sequences in this sample. The chain combines TRBV6-5 with TRBJ2-5; unclear D gene. Germline assignment: CDR1 MNHEY and CDR2 SVGAGI. Trimming cost V 4 bases and J 5 bases, with 5 bases left between them. This CDR3 region has 11 residues. CDR3 nucleotides: TGTGCCAGCAGTTTGCGGGAGACCCAGTACTTC. Its protein is CASSLRETQYF.